A selection of T cell receptor beta chains follows, all from one sample in a study of shared clonotypes between healthy human individuals. Some clones are missing from TCRdb's copy, which holds only in-frame ones; the method was immunoSEQ multiplex PCR. Among nearly 1,000,000 clones listed, less than 85% were seen once. Input material: memory CD4+ T cells sorted from blood. These receptors all stem from a man aged 18 to 30 in good health. Each CDR3 is given with its conserved first and last residue. The D gene is left open where the match is weak. The listing skips clone size in some rows; elsewhere it reads once, few, many or a size class.

d_call | j_call | v_call | clone_size | cdr3_nt | cdr3_aa
- | TRBJ2-7 | TRBV7-2 | - | TGTGCCAGCAGCCCCCAGGGGGCGGGAGGGGACGAGCAGTACTTC | CASSPQGAGGDEQYF
TRBD1 | TRBJ1-1 | TRBV5-1 | - | TGCGCCAGCAGGAGACAGGGGAACACTGAAGCTTTCTTT | CASRRQGNTEAFF
TRBD1 | TRBJ2-4 | TRBV10-2 | - | TGCGCCAGCAATGGAGGGGACAGGGGAGCCAAAAACATTCAGTACTTC | CASNGGDRGAKNIQYF
TRBD2 | TRBJ2-5 | TRBV18 | - | TGTGCCAGCTCACCGGTCGCGGGGGGCCGGGGAGAGACCCAGTACTTC | CASSPVAGGRGETQYF
- | TRBJ2-1 | TRBV7-8 | - | TGTGCCAGCAGCCCCAGAGAGGGTCAGGCCTACAATGAGCAGTTCTTC | CASSPREGQAYNEQFF
- | TRBJ2-7 | TRBV11-2 | - | TGTGCCAGCAGCTTAAAGGGCTACGAGCAGTACTTC | CASSLKGYEQYF
- | TRBJ1-1 | TRBV20-1 | few | TGCACTCTTGGGGGCACTGAAGCTTTCTTT | CTLGGTEAFF
- | TRBJ2-3 | TRBV7-2 | - | TGTGCCAGCAGCTTACAGGGTGGGGATACGCAGTATTTT | CASSLQGGDTQYF
- | TRBJ2-3 | TRBV28 | - | TGTGCCAGCAGTCCAGGAGGCCGGGTAATGAGTACGCAGTATTTT | CASSPGGRVMSTQYF
TRBD2 | TRBJ2-7 | TRBV9 | - | TGTGCCAGCAGCGTAGGGCCAGGGACTAGCGGGTACGAGCAGTACTTC | CASSVGPGTSGYEQYF
- | TRBJ2-5 | TRBV5-4 | - | TGTGCCAGCAGCTCTGAGCCCGGGACGGGAGAGACCCAGTACTTC | CASSSEPGTGETQYF
TRBD2 | TRBJ2-4 | TRBV5-4 | once | TGTGCCAGCAGCCAAGGACTAGGGCAAAACATTCAGTACTTC | CASSQGLGQNIQYF
- | TRBJ2-2 | TRBV25-1 | - | TGTGCCAGCAGTGATACCCGGCCGAGCACCGGGGAGCTGTTTTTT | CASSDTRPSTGELFF
- | TRBJ2-3 | TRBV7-9 | - | TGTGCCAGCAGCTTACGAGGGGGGGCAGTGGCAGATACGCAGTATTTT | CASSLRGGAVADTQYF
- | TRBJ1-5 | TRBV28 | once | TGTGCCAGCAGTCCCCTAGAGACATATTTCTATCAGCCCCAGCATTTT | CASSPLETYFYQPQHF
- | TRBJ1-2 | TRBV4-1 | - | TGCGCCAGCAGCCAAGATGGGGAGTTCGGCTACACCTTC | CASSQDGEFGYTF
- | TRBJ2-1 | TRBV19 | - | TGTGCCAGTAGTCCCCGGGCGAGGTCCAATGAGCAGTTCTTC | CASSPRARSNEQFF
- | TRBJ2-7 | TRBV5-1 | once | TGCGCCAGCAGCTTGGAGGGGTCTGCCACCTACGAGCAGTACTTC | CASSLEGSATYEQYF
- | TRBJ2-5 | TRBV27 | - | TGTGCCAGCAGGGATGGGGGTGGAGAGACCCAGTACTTC | CASRDGGGETQYF
- | TRBJ2-1 | TRBV6-5 | - | TGTGCCAGCATGCGAGGATATGAGCAGTTCTTC | CASMRGYEQFF
- | TRBJ1-6 | TRBV6-1 | - | TGTGCCAGCAAAACCCCGGGGGCGGATAATTCACCCCTCCACTTT | CASKTPGADNSPLHF
- | TRBJ1-5 | TRBV6-6 | - | TGTGCCAGCAGCTCCCCGGGGGGTTTAGACAATCAGCCCCAGCATTTT | CASSSPGGLDNQPQHF
TRBD1 | TRBJ2-7 | TRBV19 | - | TGTGCCAGTAGTAGACAGGGGGCTGGTTACGAGCAGTACTTC | CASSRQGAGYEQYF
- | TRBJ1-1 | TRBV28 | - | TGTGCCAGCCAAACAGGGATCCGCACTGAAGCTTTCTTT | CASQTGIRTEAFF
TRBD2 | TRBJ2-7 | TRBV6-1 | - | TGTGCCAGCAGTGAGCAAGCGGGAGGGCCCTACGAGCAGTACTTC | CASSEQAGGPYEQYF
- | TRBJ2-2 | TRBV5-1 | - | TGCGCCAGCAGGACTTACGAGAGCGGGGAGCTGTTTTTT | CASRTYESGELFF
TRBD1 | TRBJ1-2 | TRBV6-1 | once | TGTGCCAGCAGTGAAAGGTTGGGACAGGGGAGCTATGGCTACACCTTC | CASSERLGQGSYGYTF
- | TRBJ1-5 | TRBV29-1 | - | TGCAGCGTTGAATCGGGGGGAATTGATCAGCCCCAGCATTTT | CSVESGGIDQPQHF
TRBD1 | TRBJ1-2 | TRBV6-5 | - | TGTGCCAGCAGCCACGGAGGGGGCGGCTATGGCTACACCTTC | CASSHGGGGYGYTF
- | TRBJ1-2 | TRBV18 | few | TGTGCCAGCTCACCAGATCCTAACTATGGCTACACCTTC | CASSPDPNYGYTF
- | TRBJ2-3 | TRBV7-2 | - | TGTGCCAGCAGCTTTGGAGGCAAGCGGAACACAGATACGCAGTATTTT | CASSFGGKRNTDTQYF
TRBD1 | TRBJ1-1 | TRBV28 | - | TGTGCCAGCAGTTTACCGGGACAGGGAGGTCCTGAAGCTTTCTTT | CASSLPGQGGPEAFF
- | TRBJ1-5 | TRBV4-1 | - | TGCGCCAGCAGCCCGCCGGCCAGCCGTCAGCCCCAGCATTTT | CASSPPASRQPQHF
- | TRBJ2-1 | TRBV6-5 | - | TGTGCCAGCAGTTACTCCGCAGGTAATAATGAGCAGTTCTTC | CASSYSAGNNEQFF
TRBD2 | TRBJ2-3 | TRBV7-8 | few | TGTGCCAGCAGCTTAGACCTAGCGGGGAGATCTAGCACAGATACGCAGTATTTT | CASSLDLAGRSSTDTQYF
- | TRBJ2-3 | TRBV15 | - | TGTGCCACCAGCAGAGCTCATCAGGGCGCAGATACGCAGTATTTT | CATSRAHQGADTQYF
- | TRBJ2-2 | TRBV5-4 | few | TGTGCCAGCAGCTGGGCGGCCAGTACCTACGGGGAGCTGTTTTTT | CASSWAASTYGELFF
- | TRBJ1-6 | TRBV7-8 | - | TGTGCCAGCAGGGAGGGCCCTTCTCCTAATTCACCCCTCCACTTT | CASREGPSPNSPLHF
- | TRBJ1-3 | TRBV4-3 | few | TGCGCCAGCAGCCAAGAAAGGGGCCCTGGAAACACCATATATTTT | CASSQERGPGNTIYF
- | TRBJ2-3 | TRBV7-9 | - | TGTGCCAGCAGCTTAGACGAAGCTAAAGATACGCAGTATTTT | CASSLDEAKDTQYF
TRBD2 | TRBJ2-2 | TRBV19 | once | TGTGCCAGTAGTGGAGATAGCGGGATTGGCACCGGGGAGCTGTTTTTT | CASSGDSGIGTGELFF
- | TRBJ2-2 | TRBV5-8 | - | TGTGCCAGCAGCCCACGGACACGGAACACCGGGGAGCTGTTTTTT | CASSPRTRNTGELFF
- | TRBJ1-1 | TRBV30 | - | TGTGCCTGGAGCCTTCAGAACACTGAAGCTTTCTTT | CAWSLQNTEAFF
- | TRBJ1-5 | TRBV30 | - | TGTGCCTGGAGCGGGGGGGGCGTAGGAACGGGTCAGCCCCAGCATTTT | CAWSGGGVGTGQPQHF
- | TRBJ2-1 | TRBV28 | - | TGTGCCAGCAGTTACCAGGGGCCTCTCTCTCTCGGCTACAATGAGCAGTTCTTC | CASSYQGPLSLGYNEQFF